These 31 T cell receptor beta chains originate from one sample sequenced in a study of early T cells in non-severe SARS-CoV-2 infection. Each CDR3 protein is one row after TCRdb ran MiXCR on the 5' RACE reads. The profile shows fewer than 65,000 distinct CDR3 sequences, about 8% of them singletons. The sequencing here drew on whole blood, taken at baseline. The receptors stem from an adult who was a healthcare worker with PCR-confirmed SARS-CoV-2 infection or an uninfected control (not recorded which).

This clonotype was detected ten times or more. The rearrangement links TRBV10-3 to TRBJ2-2; tentatively, D is TRBD1 (6 bases). The germline V gene has CDR1 ENHRY and CDR2 SYGVKD. Trimming took off 2 bases at V and 3 bases at J, with 10 bases between the two ends. This CDR3 spans 15 amino acids. CDR3: CAISERDMYTGELFF. CDR3 nucleotide sequence: TGTGCCATCAGTGAGAGGGACATGTACACCGGGGAGCTGTTTTTT.

In its sample, this clonotype was seen many times. The J gene is TRBJ2-1, the V gene TRBV6-1, with TRBD2 identical over 12 bases. The V gene's germline CDR1 is MNHNS and CDR2 SASEGT. CDR3 size: 17 residues. The V and J ends lost 7 bases and 1 base, in that order; junction bases with no gene match: 8. CDR3 DNA: TGTGCCAGCACTCTAGCGGGAGGGAAACTGTCCTACAATGAGCAGTTCTTC. This sequence encodes CASTLAGGKLSYNEQFF.

There are many counts of this clonotype. The rearrangement uses TRBV6-2 or TRBV6-3 and TRBJ2-1; TRBD2 matches at 15 bases. The CDR3 consists of 15 residues. Germline V gives CDR1 MNHEY, CDR2 SVGEGT. V shed 5 bases, J shed 8 bases, and the junction held 4 bases outside the gene matches. The CDR3 bases are TGTGCCAGCAGTCCACGGACTAGCGGGAGGGATGAGCAGTTCTTC. Translated: CASSPRTSGRDEQFF.

J is TRBJ1-1 and V is TRBV30, with TRBD1 identical over 7 bases. Germline V gene sequence: CDR1 GTSNPN, CDR2 SVGIG (reference sequence). The V gene end was trimmed by 8 bases and the J gene end by 5 bases; junction bases not matched to a gene: 14. The CDR3 is 14 residues long. The CDR3 bases are TGTGCCCGTTCAAGAGGGGGCGCGGGTACTGAAGCTTTCTTT. Translated, it gives CARSRGGAGTEAFF. The variable domain in full, completed from reference TRBV30 and TRBJ1-1, reads SQTIHQWPATLVQPVGSPLSLECTVEGTSNPNLYWYRQAAGRGLQLLFYSVGIGQISSEVPQNLSASRPQDRQFILSSKKLLLSDSGFYLCARSRGGAGTEAFFGQGTRLTVV.

CDR3 coding DNA: TGTGCCAGCTCACCAAGGCTGGATGAGCAGTTCTTC. Protein sequence: CASSPRLDEQFF. V usage is TRBV18 and J usage is TRBJ2-1; D gene uncertain. V shed 2 bases and J shed 8 bases, with 7 bases lying between them. The germline V gene has CDR1 KGHSH and CDR2 LQKENI. This CDR3 region has 12 residues.

The rearrangement links TRBV25-1 to TRBJ2-3; TRBD2 agrees at 8 bases. From germline, CDR1 is MGHDK and CDR2 SYGVNS. This CDR3 has 13 amino acids. V shed 7 bases, J shed 6 bases, and the junction held 6 bases outside the gene matches. CDR3: CASTEAGADTQYF. For the CDR3, the DNA is TGTGCCAGCACGGAAGCGGGAGCCGATACGCAGTATTTT.

This clonotype showed up many times. The gene calls are TRBV4-1 and TRBJ1-5, with D tentatively TRBD1 (5 bases). V shed 0 bases and J shed 9 bases, with 15 bases lying between them. In germline, CDR1 is MGHRA, CDR2 YSYEKL. The CDR3 is 15 residues long. The CDR3 loop is CASSQEDSFMRPQHF. As DNA, the CDR3 is TGCGCCAGCAGCCAAGAAGACAGCTTCATGCGGCCCCAGCATTTT.

This clonotype showed up many times. J is TRBJ2-7 and V is TRBV20-1; possibly TRBD1 or TRBD2 for D (5 bases each). Between the trimmed V and J ends, which lost 5 bases and 5 bases, there was a span of 7 bases. There are 10 residues in the CDR3. Germline values: CDR1 DFQATT, CDR2 SNEGSKA (reference sequence). As DNA, the CDR3 is TGCAGTGCTTGGGACCACGAGCAGTACTTC. This sequence encodes CSAWDHEQYF.

This clonotype was detected ten times or more. The rearrangement uses TRBV7-9 and TRBJ2-3, with D unresolved. The CDR3 is 15 residues long. The V and J ends lost 6 bases and 1 base respectively, with 14 bases between them. Germline loops: CDR1 SEHNR, CDR2 FQNEAQ (reference sequence). The CDR3 protein is CASRERVGGTDTQYF. The DNA of the CDR3 is TGTGCCAGCAGGGAGCGTGTGGGTGGCACAGATACGCAGTATTTT.

The CDR3: CASSIGSEDHNEQFF. The DNA for the CDR3 is TGTGCCAGTAGTATTGGTAGCGAGGATCACAATGAGCAGTTCTTC. The chain recombines TRBV19 with TRBJ2-1; the D gene is possibly TRBD2 (5 bases). The germline V gene has CDR1 LNHDA and CDR2 SQIVND (reference sequence). Trimming stripped 3 bases from V and 5 bases from J, with 14 bases between. The CDR3 consists of 15 residues.

This clonotype appeared a few times. The J gene is TRBJ2-3, the V gene TRBV7-6; the D gene could be TRBD1 or TRBD2 (5 bases each). V was trimmed by 5 bases and J by 4 bases, leaving 13 bases between them. The CDR3 is 14 amino acids. Per the germline V gene, CDR1 is SGHVS and CDR2 is FNYEAQ. The DNA for the CDR3 is TGTGCCAGCAGCATCAGGGTGGAGGCAGATACGCAGTATTTT. Translating gives CASSIRVEADTQYF.

The chain joins TRBV19 to TRBJ2-1; 9 bases fit TRBD2. Trimming at V came to 5 bases and at J to 7 bases, leaving 12 bases not matched to a gene. This CDR3 is built from 16 residues. CDR1 LNHDA and CDR2 SQIVND come from the germline V gene (reference sequence). CDR3 sequence: CASSLEGLASGNEQFF. DNA of the CDR3: TGTGCCAGTAGTCTCGAGGGACTAGCTTCGGGGAATGAGCAGTTCTTC.

There are many counts of this clonotype. CDR3 amino acids: CASSPDLMRLNTGELFF. The DNA for the CDR3 is TGTGCCAGCAGCCCAGATCTTATGAGGCTAAACACCGGGGAGCTGTTTTTT. The gene calls are TRBV11-2 and TRBJ2-2; no clear D gene. The CDR3 has 17 amino acids. Trimming pared 5 bases from V and 2 bases from J, leaving 18 bases between. The germline CDR1 and CDR2 sequences are SGHAT and FQNNGV.

This clonotype was counted at least ten times. The V gene is TRBV7-9, the J gene TRBJ1-1, with TRBD1 identical over 12 bases. J was trimmed by 7 bases and V by 4 bases; bases with no gene match: 13. Germline V gene lookup returns CDR1 SEHNR and CDR2 FQNEAQ (reference sequence). The CDR3 extends over 17 amino acids. CDR3 loop: CASSSVARDRGPYEAFF. CDR3 nucleotides: TGTGCCAGCAGCTCCGTCGCGCGGGACAGGGGGCCCTATGAAGCTTTCTTT. The whole variable domain, filled in from reference TRBV7-9 and TRBJ1-1, reads DTGVSQNPRHKITKRGQNVTFRCDPISEHNRLYWYRQTLGQGPEFLTYFQNEAQLEKSRLLSDRFSAERPKGSFSTLEIQRTEQGDSAMYLCASSSVARDRGPYEAFFGQGTRLTVV.

The chain uses TRBV29-1 and TRBJ2-1; 10 bases line up with TRBD1. J was trimmed by 8 bases and V by 4 bases; bases with no gene match: 11. This CDR3 comprises 15 residues. The germline V gene has CDR1 SQVTM and CDR2 ANQGSEA. The CDR3 loop is CSVGPGTGVFDEQFF. In DNA form, the CDR3 reads TGCAGCGTTGGGCCCGGGACAGGGGTTTTTGATGAGCAGTTCTTC.

This clonotype was recorded at least ten times. As DNA, the CDR3 is TGTGCCAGCAGCTCAGCTCAAAACAGGGAAGAGACCCAGTACTTC. It is translated as CASSSAQNREETQYF. This rearrangement joins TRBV7-6 to TRBJ2-5; possibly TRBD1 for D (6 bases). Germline assignment: CDR1 SGHVS and CDR2 FNYEAQ. The CDR3 runs to 15 residues. V was shortened by 4 bases and J by 3 bases, with 15 bases between the two germline ends.

In its sample, this clonotype was seen many times. The rearrangement links TRBV7-9 to TRBJ2-7; the D call may be TRBD1 or TRBD2 (5 bases each). CDR1 and CDR2 from the germline V gene are SEHNR and FQNEAQ (reference sequence). Trimming took 8 bases from V and 2 from J, leaving 10 bases between them. This CDR3 is 12 amino acids long. The CDR3 DNA reads TGTGCCAGCGGGACCGAAGCCTACGAGCAGTACTTC. It yields the protein CASGTEAYEQYF.

This clonotype was seen more than once but under ten times. The chain recombines TRBV11-2 with TRBJ2-3; D not certain. The ends were cut back, 3 bases at V and 0 bases at J, with 13 bases in the middle. Germline assignment: CDR1 SGHAT and CDR2 FQNNGV. CDR3 length: 16 residues. The DNA for the CDR3 is TGTGCCAGCAGCTTGGGCAGCCAGCGTAGCACAGATACGCAGTATTTT. Its protein is CASSLGSQRSTDTQYF.

The gene calls are TRBV6-5 and TRBJ1-1, with D maybe TRBD1 (5 bases). CDR3 length equals 14 residues. V lost 8 bases and J lost 0, with 13 bases in between. Germline V lookup: CDR1 MNHEY, CDR2 SVGAGI. CDR3 loop: CASGKPGLNTEAFF. Here the CDR3 DNA reads TGTGCCAGCGGAAAGCCAGGGTTGAACACTGAAGCTTTCTTT.

This clonotype was found many times. The chain joins TRBV20-1 to TRBJ2-5; 7 bases match TRBD1. V was pared by 0 bases and J by 5 bases, with 9 bases of the junction left unmatched. CDR1 and CDR2 (germline): DFQATT, SNEGSKA (reference sequence). The CDR3 loop spans 15 amino acids. This CDR3 is CSARELRQGLETQYF. The CDR3 region has the DNA TGCAGTGCTAGAGAGCTTAGACAGGGTCTCGAGACCCAGTACTTC.

This clonotype was picked up many times. This chain's CDR3 is CSARTGTRWVNEQFF. The CDR3 nucleotides are TGCAGTGCTAGGACCGGGACTAGATGGGTCAATGAGCAGTTCTTC. The rearrangement links TRBV20-1 to TRBJ2-1; 8 nucleotides line up with TRBD2. CDR1 DFQATT and CDR2 SNEGSKA come from the germline V gene (reference sequence). This CDR3 is built from 15 residues. The V gene end was trimmed by 3 bases and the J gene end by 6 bases; junction bases not matched to a gene: 10.

This clonotype appeared many times. The chain uses TRBV19 and TRBJ2-6; tentative D call: TRBD2 (6 bases). Germline V gene data show CDR1 as LNHDA and CDR2 as SQIVND (reference sequence). This CDR3 has 15 amino acids. Trimming stripped 6 bases from V and 0 bases from J, with 9 bases between. CDR3 residues: CASRSGRSGANVLTF. DNA for the CDR3: TGTGCCAGTAGGAGCGGGCGCTCTGGGGCCAACGTCCTGACTTTC.

This clonotype has a handful of counts. The rearrangement joins TRBV6-5 to TRBJ2-7; weak D call: TRBD2 (5 bases). Germline assignment: CDR1 MNHEY and CDR2 SVGAGI. The CDR3 contains 14 residues. The V gene lost 6 bases and the J gene lost 3 bases, with 15 bases spanning the gap. CDR3 DNA: TGTGCCAGCAGCCCCACGGGGAAGGACTACGAGCAGTACTTC. It codes for CASSPTGKDYEQYF.

This clonotype was found many times. The V gene is TRBV12-3 or TRBV12-4, the J gene TRBJ2-1; TRBD2 is a possible D gene (6 bases). Trimming stripped 1 base from V and 2 bases from J, with 12 bases between. This CDR3 spans 16 amino acids. The CDR3 spells CASSLVGGNTYNEQFF. The CDR3, as DNA: TGTGCCAGCAGTTTAGTGGGCGGGAACACCTACAATGAGCAGTTCTTC.

In its sample, this clonotype was seen many times. The genes are TRBV2 and TRBJ1-1; tentatively, D is TRBD1 (6 bases). The germline V and J ends were trimmed by 6 bases and 0 bases, with 14 bases remaining between them. The CDR3 runs to 15 residues. Germline CDR1 SNHLY, CDR2 FYNNEI. CDR3 DNA: TGTGCCAGCAGGGCCCGCCGGGGGCTGAACACTGAAGCTTTCTTT. The encoded protein is CASRARRGLNTEAFF.

This clonotype was detected a few times. This chain joins TRBV28 and TRBJ2-3; 9 nucleotides agree with TRBD2. Germline V gene sequence: CDR1 MDHEN, CDR2 SYDVKM. The V and J ends lost 5 bases and 1 base, in that order; junction bases with no gene match: 4. The CDR3 runs 15 residues. The CDR3 spells CASSRLAEGTDTQYF. The CDR3 DNA reads TGTGCCAGCAGTCGACTAGCGGAGGGCACAGATACGCAGTATTTT.

In this sample, this clonotype turned up a few times. The chain combines TRBV7-6 with TRBJ1-2; the D is unclear. Between the trimmed V and J ends, which lost 1 base and 5 bases, there was a span of 8 bases. The germline V gene encodes CDR1 SGHVS and CDR2 FNYEAQ. The CDR3 is made up of 13 amino acids. The CDR3 loop reads CASSLGQIYGYTF. DNA for the CDR3: TGTGCCAGCAGCTTAGGTCAGATTTATGGCTACACCTTC.

This clonotype was found many times. CDR3 sequence: CASSPTLPGTSGSFPHLLDTQYF. The CDR3 coding sequence is TGTGCCAGCAGTCCCACCCTGCCCGGGACTAGCGGGAGTTTCCCCCACTTATTAGATACGCAGTATTTT. The chain has TRBV27 and TRBJ2-3; TRBD2 aligns across 14 bases. Germline trimming cut 5 bases from V and 5 bases from J; bases unmatched to any gene: 27. Per the germline V gene, CDR1 is MNHEY and CDR2 is SMNVEV (reference sequence). The CDR3 has 23 amino acids.

This clonotype was seen ten or more times. The J gene is TRBJ2-2, the V gene TRBV6-4; 7 nucleotides match TRBD1. The length of the CDR3 is 14 residues. Germline CDR1 MRHNA, CDR2 SNTAGT. The V and J ends lost 6 bases and 5 bases, in that order; junction bases with no gene match: 6. The CDR3 DNA follows: TGTGCCAGCAGCCGACAGGGTACGACCGGGGAGCTGTTTTTT. Translating it yields CASSRQGTTGELFF.

This clonotype was recorded a few times. The V and J genes are TRBV7-9 and TRBJ2-7, with a tentative D call TRBD1 (7 bases). The CDR3 contains 14 residues. V was trimmed by 4 bases and J by 3 bases, leaving 13 bases between them. CDR1 SEHNR and CDR2 FQNEAQ come from the germline V gene (reference sequence). CDR3 region: CASSWGDSHYEQYF. CDR3 coding DNA: TGTGCCAGCAGCTGGGGGGACAGCCACTACGAGCAGTACTTC.

This clonotype showed up many times. This sequence joins TRBV7-8 and TRBJ2-3; 12 bases are a match to TRBD2. With V trimmed by 5 bases and J by 6 bases, 9 bases remained unmatched. This CDR3 region has 16 residues. Germline assignment: CDR1 SGHVS and CDR2 FQNEAQ. The CDR3 loop reads CASSTGTSGQYDTQYF. CDR3 DNA: TGTGCCAGCAGCACGGGGACTAGCGGGCAGTATGATACGCAGTATTTT.